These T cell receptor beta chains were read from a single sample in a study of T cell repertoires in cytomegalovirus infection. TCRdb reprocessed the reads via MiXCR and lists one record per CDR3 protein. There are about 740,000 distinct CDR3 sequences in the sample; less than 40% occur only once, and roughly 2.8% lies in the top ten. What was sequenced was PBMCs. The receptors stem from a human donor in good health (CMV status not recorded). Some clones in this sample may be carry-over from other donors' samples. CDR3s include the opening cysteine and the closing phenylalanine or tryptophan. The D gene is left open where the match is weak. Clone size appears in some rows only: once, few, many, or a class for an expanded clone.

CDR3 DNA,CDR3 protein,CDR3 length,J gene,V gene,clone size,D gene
TGTGCCAGCAGTTTACAGGGGGGAGATGAAAAACTGTTTTTT,CASSLQGGDEKLFF,14,TRBJ1-4,TRBV27,many,TRBD1
TGTGCCTGGAGTGTACACCTCAAGCCTGAAGCTTTCTTT,CAWSVHLKPEAFF,13,TRBJ1-1,TRBV30,NA,NA
TGTGCTAGCAGCCGACTAGCGGGAGACACCAATGAGCAGTTCTTC,CASSRLAGDTNEQFF,15,TRBJ2-1,TRBV7-7,NA,TRBD2
TGTGCCACCAGTGATTACCCCATCTCCTCCTACAATGAGCAGTTCTTC,CATSDYPISSYNEQFF,16,TRBJ2-1,TRBV24-1,few,NA
TGTGCCAGCAGTCCCATCAGGGTGGAAGAAAAACTGTTTTTT,CASSPIRVEEKLFF,14,TRBJ1-4,TRBV28,NA,NA
TGTGCCACCAGCAGAGAGAGGGGATCAGGGGGCACTGAAGCTTTCTTT,CATSRERGSGGTEAFF,16,TRBJ1-1,TRBV15,NA,TRBD1
TGTGCCAGCAGTTTTCCCGGACAGAGCAATCAGCCCCAGCATTTT,CASSFPGQSNQPQHF,15,TRBJ1-5,TRBV28,NA,NA
TGTGCTGGGGAGGGGGTACCCGGGGAGCTGTTTTTT,CAGEGVPGELFF,12,TRBJ2-2,TRBV7-8,NA,NA
TGTGCCAGCAGTTACGTCCCCCCGGGGGAGGGGTCACCCCTCCACTTT,CASSYVPPGEGSPLHF,16,TRBJ1-6,TRBV6-1,NA,NA
TGTGCCAGCAGCTCCAACCCAACAACAGTTCTCGCCAATCAGCCCCAGCATTTT,CASSSNPTTVLANQPQHF,18,TRBJ1-5,TRBV7-8,few,NA
TGTGCCAGCAGCCAGGGACTAGCGGGGGGCCAAAATACGCAGTATTTT,CASSQGLAGGQNTQYF,16,TRBJ2-3,TRBV6-2/TRBV6-3,NA,TRBD2
TGTGCCAGCAGTGAAGACGGGAACTCCCTCCACTTT,CASSEDGNSLHF,12,TRBJ1-6,TRBV6-1,NA,NA
TGCAGTGCCCAGGGGGAGACATTCACTGAAGCTTTCTTT,CSAQGETFTEAFF,13,TRBJ1-1,TRBV20-1,NA,TRBD1
TGTGCCAGCAGTTCGTATACTCTCCACAGCCGGACTCACTATGGCTACACCTTC,CASSSYTLHSRTHYGYTF,18,TRBJ1-2,TRBV28,few,NA
TGTGCCAGCAGAGACGGGGACGAGCAGTACTTC,CASRDGDEQYF,11,TRBJ2-7,TRBV6-5,NA,NA
TGTGCCAGCACCGGGGGGGGGGTCCAAGAGACCCAGTACTTC,CASTGGGVQETQYF,14,TRBJ2-5,TRBV12-3/TRBV12-4,NA,TRBD2
TGTGCCACCAGTGAGGGATACAATGAGCAGTTCTTC,CATSEGYNEQFF,12,TRBJ2-1,TRBV24-1,NA,NA
TGTGCCAGCAGCCCGAGGGACAGGGGGCGAGGGGAGCAGTTCTTC,CASSPRDRGRGEQFF,15,TRBJ2-1,TRBV7-9,NA,TRBD1
TGTGCCAGCAGCGTAGCGGCCTCTAAAAATTCACCCCTCCACTTT,CASSVAASKNSPLHF,15,TRBJ1-6,TRBV9,NA,NA
TGTGCCAGCAGCTTCACAGGGCTGTTGGATTCACCCCTCCACTTT,CASSFTGLLDSPLHF,15,TRBJ1-6,TRBV11-2,few,NA
TGTGCCAGTAGTATAAGGGACAGATACAATGAGCAGTTCTTC,CASSIRDRYNEQFF,14,TRBJ2-1,TRBV19,few,TRBD1
TGTGCCAGCAGGGGGGGCAGAAATTCACCCCTCCACTTT,CASRGGRNSPLHF,13,TRBJ1-6,TRBV12-3/TRBV12-4,NA,NA
TGTGCCACCAGGAGTTCCGGGCCGTATGGCTACACCTTC,CATRSSGPYGYTF,13,TRBJ1-2,TRBV12-3/TRBV12-4,NA,NA
TGTGCCAGCAAGGTGCCAGACGCCCTAGATGAGCAGTTCTTC,CASKVPDALDEQFF,14,TRBJ2-1,TRBV2,NA,NA
TGTGCCAGCAGTGAAGCGACTACCGGGCGGAGGGCCTACGAGCAGTACTTC,CASSEATTGRRAYEQYF,17,TRBJ2-7,TRBV2,few,NA
TGTGCCAGCACAGGGGGCGCAGGACGGGAGCAGCACTTC,CASTGGAGREQHF,13,TRBJ2-7,TRBV28,once,TRBD1
TGTGCCAGCAGTAGGGACAGGGGGCCCAATCAGCCCCAGCATTTT,CASSRDRGPNQPQHF,15,TRBJ1-5,TRBV28,few,TRBD1
TGCGCCAGCAGCCCCCCCTCTAGCGGAGGGTCCGGGGAGCTGTTTTTT,CASSPPSSGGSGELFF,16,TRBJ2-2,TRBV5-1,NA,TRBD2
TGCGCCAGCAGCCAAGGGCCTCACACTGAAGCTTTCTTT,CASSQGPHTEAFF,13,TRBJ1-1,TRBV4-1,NA,NA
TGTGCCAGCAGCCCGCGGACAGGGCCGCTCGCCTACACCTTC,CASSPRTGPLAYTF,14,TRBJ1-2,TRBV7-2,few,TRBD1
TGCAGCGCCTCGACAGCCCCCCTTTACAATGAGCAGTTCTTC,CSASTAPLYNEQFF,14,TRBJ2-1,TRBV29-1,few,NA
TGTGCCACCAGCGGAAGAATTCCGGGATCCAATTCACCCCTCCACTTT,CATSGRIPGSNSPLHF,16,TRBJ1-6,TRBV15,NA,NA
TGTGCCAGCAGCCGCCACCGTGGAGAAGCCTCGGTTGGCTACACCTTC,CASSRHRGEASVGYTF,16,TRBJ1-2,TRBV4-2,NA,NA
TGTGCCAGCACCGGAGGTCAAGGGCTCGAGCAGTACTTC,CASTGGQGLEQYF,13,TRBJ2-7,TRBV7-9,few,NA
TGTGCCAGCAGCGTGGGACAGGGTGTTCCCGACTATGGCTACACCTTC,CASSVGQGVPDYGYTF,16,TRBJ1-2,TRBV7-9,NA,TRBD1
TGTGCCATCGGGAGAGGGGTTGCCACCGGGGAGCTGTTTTTT,CAIGRGVATGELFF,14,TRBJ2-2,TRBV28,few,NA
TGTGCCAGCAACTATCGGGACTCAGTGGTGCAGTACTTC,CASNYRDSVVQYF,13,TRBJ2-7,TRBV7-9,NA,NA
TGCGCCAGCAGCCACGATTGGGGGGGTCGGACCGGGGAGCTGTTTTTT,CASSHDWGGRTGELFF,16,TRBJ2-2,TRBV4-1,NA,TRBD2
TGTGCCAGCCGGCTTGCCAGCTCCTACAATGAGCAGTTCTTC,CASRLASSYNEQFF,14,TRBJ2-1,TRBV2,many,NA
TGTGCCAGCAGCTTCCTAACAGGGAGTTTAGGGGAGACCCAGTACTTC,CASSFLTGSLGETQYF,16,TRBJ2-5,TRBV5-3,few,NA
TGTGCCAGCAGCCCTACTAGCGGAACTTTTTTTGAGCAGTTCTTC,CASSPTSGTFFEQFF,15,TRBJ2-1,TRBV7-9,few,TRBD2
TGTGCCAGCAGCTTGATCGGGACTAGCGGGGGGAATGAGCAGTTCTTC,CASSLIGTSGGNEQFF,16,TRBJ2-1,TRBV5-6,many,TRBD2
TGTGCCAGCAGACCGGACAGGGAAGGTCAGCCCCAGCATTTT,CASRPDREGQPQHF,14,TRBJ1-5,TRBV27,NA,TRBD1
TGTGCCAGCAGCTTCTCTAGCGGAGGAGGGGATACGCAGTATTTT,CASSFSSGGGDTQYF,15,TRBJ2-3,TRBV7-2,many,TRBD2
TGTGCCAGCAGTGTACAGGGGGCGGCCAATCAGCCCCAGCATTTT,CASSVQGAANQPQHF,15,TRBJ1-5,TRBV2,NA,TRBD1
TGTGCCAGCACCCCGGGAGGGGTTAGCACAGATACGCAGTATTGG,CASTPGGVSTDTQYW,15,TRBJ2-3,TRBV28,NA,TRBD2
TGTGCCAGCAGTCCCGGCGGGACAGCAGAAAAACTGTTTTTT,CASSPGGTAEKLFF,14,TRBJ1-4,TRBV6-1,few,TRBD1
TGTGCCAGCAGCCGAGGATTCGAGCAGTACTTC,CASSRGFEQYF,11,TRBJ2-7,TRBV7-9,few,NA
TGTGCCAGCAGAAGGACAGGGGAAATCGGGGAGCTGTTTTTT,CASRRTGEIGELFF,14,TRBJ2-2,TRBV12-3/TRBV12-4,NA,TRBD1
TGTGCCAGCAGCGGAACAGGGGATACGAACACTGAAGCTTTCTTT,CASSGTGDTNTEAFF,15,TRBJ1-1,TRBV7-9,NA,TRBD1
TGTGCCAGCAGTCGATTAACAGGGAATACTGAAGCTTTCTTT,CASSRLTGNTEAFF,14,TRBJ1-1,TRBV12-3/TRBV12-4,NA,NA
TGTGCCAGCGAACAGAGCCCCGGACAGCGCTCTGGAAACACCATATATTTT,CASEQSPGQRSGNTIYF,17,TRBJ1-3,TRBV6-1,few,NA
TGTGCCAGCAGCTTTTTTGCTGGTCAAGAGACCCAGTACTTC,CASSFFAGQETQYF,14,TRBJ2-5,TRBV5-6,few,NA
TGTGCCAGCAGCTTAGAGGCCGGACTAAATTCACCCCTCCACTTT,CASSLEAGLNSPLHF,15,TRBJ1-6,TRBV7-2,few,NA
TGTGCCAGCAGTGAATGGATTTTCTCTGGAAACACCATATATTTT,CASSEWIFSGNTIYF,15,TRBJ1-3,TRBV6-1,NA,NA